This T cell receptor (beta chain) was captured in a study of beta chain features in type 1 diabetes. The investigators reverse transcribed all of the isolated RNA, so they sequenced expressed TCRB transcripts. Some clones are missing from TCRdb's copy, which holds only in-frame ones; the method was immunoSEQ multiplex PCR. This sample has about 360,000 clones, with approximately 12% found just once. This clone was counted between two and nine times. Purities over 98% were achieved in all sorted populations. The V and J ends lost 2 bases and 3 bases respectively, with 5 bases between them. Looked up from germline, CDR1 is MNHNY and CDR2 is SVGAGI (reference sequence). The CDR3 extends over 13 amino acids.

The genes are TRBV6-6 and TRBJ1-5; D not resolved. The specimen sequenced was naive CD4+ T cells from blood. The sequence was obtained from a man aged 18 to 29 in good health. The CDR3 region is CASSYGDNQPQHF. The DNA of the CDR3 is TGTGCCAGCAGTTACGGAGACAATCAGCCCCAGCATTTT.